This is a list of T cell receptor beta chains from one sample in a study of vaccination effects on CD4 cells after COVID-19. Sequenced by immunoSEQ multiplex PCR; TCRdb stores in-frame clones only, minus some. Of about 40,000 clones listed, roughly 70% are singletons. Antigens of these TCRs are unknown. The material was CD4+ T cells from PBMCs cultured with SARS-CoV-2 spike peptides, obtained before COVID-19 vaccination. Receptors were obtained from a human donor who received a COVID-19 vaccine. CDR3s leave out the opening cysteine and the closing phenylalanine or tryptophan.

v_call: TRBV27
j_call: TRBJ2-7
cdr3_aa: ASSLSIPKAGYEQY

v_call: TRBV18
j_call: TRBJ1-1
cdr3_aa: ASSPTGLGEAF

v_call: TRBV5-1
j_call: TRBJ1-5
cdr3_aa: ASSLTPGGNQPQH

v_call: TRBV19
j_call: TRBJ1-1
cdr3_aa: ASSPRTLTNTEAF

v_call: TRBV6-1
j_call: TRBJ1-2
cdr3_aa: ASSEERGRGNYGYT

v_call: TRBV5-1
j_call: TRBJ2-1
cdr3_aa: ASSWSPSGGAPF

v_call: TRBV9
j_call: TRBJ1-2
cdr3_aa: ASSVDRGDYGYT

v_call: TRBV12-3/TRBV12-4
j_call: TRBJ2-1
cdr3_aa: ASSLQVAQF

v_call: TRBV29-1
j_call: TRBJ1-1
cdr3_aa: SVDRAQRGTEAF

v_call: TRBV7-2
j_call: TRBJ2-7
cdr3_aa: ASSSPGQGAREQY

v_call: TRBV15
j_call: TRBJ1-1
cdr3_aa: ATSHGLLNTEAF

v_call: TRBV19
j_call: TRBJ1-1
cdr3_aa: ASSSGQNTEAF

v_call: TRBV7-6
j_call: TRBJ2-5
cdr3_aa: ASSLVAADGETQY

v_call: TRBV21-1
j_call: TRBJ2-2
cdr3_aa: ASSKDRLGGGDNTGELF

v_call: TRBV2
j_call: TRBJ1-2
cdr3_aa: ASRPDRGGGYGYT

v_call: TRBV21-1
j_call: TRBJ2-7
cdr3_aa: APRTAGEGSYEQY